Below are 31 T cell receptor beta chains sequenced from a single sample in a study of CD8 T cells in Susac syndrome. RNA in amounts of 0.5 to 1 ug was reverse transcribed with random hexamers. TCRdb re-called the immunoSEQ multiplex PCR reads with MiXCR, one entry per CDR3 protein. The repertoire holds 120,000 to 150,000 distinct CDR3 sequences, with approximately 96% as singletons. The sequencing input was CD4+ T cells from PBMCs. These TCRs come from a human donor with multiple sclerosis.

The chain uses TRBV28 and TRBJ2-7; 10 bases are a match to TRBD1. This CDR3 has 13 amino acids. Trimming removed 10 bases from V and 5 bases from J; junction bases left unmatched: 8. Germline CDR1 MDHEN, CDR2 SYDVKM. The CDR3 here is CATLSDRGNEQYF. The CDR3 DNA follows: TGTGCCACCCTTTCGGACAGGGGGAACGAGCAGTACTTC.

This chain uses TRBV30 with TRBJ2-2; perhaps TRBD1 as D (5 bases). Trimming took 0 bases from V and 6 from J, leaving 8 bases between them. Germline V gives CDR1 GTSNPN, CDR2 SVGIG (reference sequence). This CDR3 contains 13 residues. CDR3 bases: TGTGCCTGGAGTGTAAGCAGGGCCGGGGAGCTGTTTTTT. Translating it yields CAWSVSRAGELFF.

The V gene is TRBV29-1, the J gene TRBJ1-1; TRBD1 might be the D (5 bases). Trimming took 1 base from V and 1 from J, leaving 10 bases between them. Germline V CDR1 and CDR2: SQVTM, ANQGSEA. CDR3 length: 14 residues. The CDR3 region is CSVEAGTENTEAFF. The CDR3 DNA sequence: TGCAGCGTTGAAGCGGGGACGGAGAACACTGAAGCTTTCTTT.

The chain joins TRBV7-9 to TRBJ2-6; 11 bases match TRBD1. Trimming removed 8 bases from V and 2 bases from J; junction bases left unmatched: 14. The CDR3 covers 19 residues. Germline assignment: CDR1 SEHNR and CDR2 FQNEAQ (reference sequence). In nucleotides, the CDR3 is TGTGCCAGCGGGGACCGAGGACAGGGGGCGTTTGCTGGGGCCAACGTCCTGACTTTC. It specifies CASGDRGQGAFAGANVLTF.

The chain has TRBV3-1 and TRBJ1-2; D unresolved. Germline V CDR1 and CDR2: LGHDT, YNNKEL (reference sequence). This CDR3 comprises 14 residues. The V end lost 3 bases, the J end lost 6 bases, and 14 bases lay between the germline ends. CDR3 region: CASSQFRSADGYTF. Written as DNA, the CDR3 is TGTGCCAGCAGCCAGTTTAGATCGGCGGATGGCTACACCTTC.

V is TRBV5-4 and J is TRBJ2-1, with no clear D. Germline lookup yields CDR1 SGHNT and CDR2 YYREEE (reference sequence). The CDR3 spans 13 residues. V was pared by 4 bases and J by 4 bases, with 9 bases between. Here the CDR3 DNA reads TGTGCCAGCAGCCTGGTAGGGTACAATGAGCAGTTCTTC. This translates into CASSLVGYNEQFF.

The chain employs TRBV15 and TRBJ2-2; D remains unclear. The CDR3 totals 14 residues. Trimming shortened V by 0 bases and J by 4 bases, and 6 bases separated the two germline ends. Per germline, CDR1 LNHNV and CDR2 YYDKDF (reference sequence). The CDR3 sequence is CATSRDPVTGELFF. As DNA, the CDR3 is TGTGCCACCAGCAGAGATCCGGTCACCGGGGAGCTGTTTTTT.

This chain links TRBV29-1 with TRBJ1-5; perhaps TRBD1 as D (5 bases). V was cut by 6 bases and J by 2 bases, with 23 bases left in between. Germline values: CDR1 SQVTM, CDR2 ANQGSEA. The CDR3 extends over 17 amino acids. The CDR3 protein is CSVGLPGTSTGNQPQHF. The CDR3 region has the DNA TGCAGCGTCGGACTACCAGGGACTTCGACGGGCAATCAGCCCCAGCATTTT.

The DNA of the CDR3 is TGTGCCAGCAGTTACTTCGGGACAGGGAACAATGAGCAGTTCTTC. It yields the protein CASSYFGTGNNEQFF. The rearrangement joins TRBV6-5 to TRBJ2-1; TRBD1 agrees at 9 bases. Germline V gene sequence: CDR1 MNHEY, CDR2 SVGAGI. This CDR3 is built from 15 residues. The V segment lost 1 base and the J segment 5 bases; nucleotides outside the gene matches: 3.

The chain joins TRBV15 to TRBJ1-4; no reliable D call. Germline V gene lookup returns CDR1 LNHNV and CDR2 YYDKDF (reference sequence). There are 15 residues in the CDR3. Between the trimmed V and J ends, which lost 7 bases and 0 bases, there was a span of 12 bases. CDR3 sequence: CATTKRKSTNEKLFF. The CDR3 DNA sequence: TGTGCCACCACGAAGCGGAAATCAACTAATGAAAAACTGTTTTTT.

The V and J genes are TRBV6-6 and TRBJ1-1; maybe TRBD1 (5 bases). V lost 2 bases and J lost 3, with 13 bases in between. CDR1 and CDR2 (germline): MNHNY, SVGAGI (reference sequence). The CDR3 length is 15 residues. The CDR3 DNA reads as TGTGCCAGCAGTTACCCCGGGACCGGGGACACTGAAGCTTTCTTT. Protein sequence: CASSYPGTGDTEAFF.

The chain couples TRBV7-9 to TRBJ2-1; D is perhaps TRBD1 or TRBD2 (5 bases each). The CDR3 has 14 residues. Trimming cost V 8 bases and J 8 bases, with 19 bases left between them. The germline V gene has CDR1 SEHNR and CDR2 FQNEAQ (reference sequence). The CDR3 nucleotides are TGTGCCAGCTTCGGGACCTCAGAGATGTATGAGCAGTTCTTC. This gives the protein CASFGTSEMYEQFF.

The chain joins TRBV4-1 to TRBJ2-5, with TRBD2 matching 10 bases. J gave up 4 bases and V 3 bases, and 2 bases lay outside the gene matches. The CDR3 consists of 14 residues. Germline CDR1 reads MGHRA; CDR2 reads YSYEKL. Here the CDR3 reads CASSQGLARETQYF. CDR3 DNA: TGCGCCAGCAGCCAGGGACTAGCGCGAGAGACCCAGTACTTC.

The genes are TRBV29-1 and TRBJ1-2; 8 positions match TRBD1. V lost 7 bases and J lost 8; bases outside the gene matches: 9. This CDR3 is built from 12 residues. Germline loops: CDR1 SQVTM, CDR2 ANQGSEA. CDR3 sequence (DNA): TGCAGCGCCCGGACAGGGAGTCTGGGCTACACCTTC. Amino acids: CSARTGSLGYTF.

This clonotype was counted once. V usage is TRBV29-1 and J usage is TRBJ1-3; D uncertain. The CDR3 covers 13 residues. CDR1 and CDR2 (germline): SQVTM, ANQGSEA. The ends were cut back, 4 bases at V and 4 bases at J, with 11 bases in the middle. CDR3 in amino acids: CSVGILEGNTIYF. The DNA for the CDR3 is TGCAGCGTTGGGATCCTTGAGGGAAACACCATATATTTT.

This chain joins TRBV10-3 and TRBJ2-3; D gene ambiguous. Germline CDR1 is ENHRY and CDR2 is SYGVKD. V was clipped by 4 bases and J by 0 bases, with 8 bases between them. The CDR3 has 14 residues. The CDR3 loop reads CAISADISTDTQYF. Here the CDR3 DNA reads TGTGCCATCAGTGCTGATATAAGCACAGATACGCAGTATTTT.

This sequence joins TRBV11-2 and TRBJ1-2; possibly TRBD1 for D (5 bases). Looked up from germline, CDR1 is SGHAT and CDR2 is FQNNGV. Trimming stripped 5 bases from V and 4 bases from J, with 11 bases between. The CDR3 covers 13 residues. The CDR3 region is CASSRDRSYGYTF. The CDR3 coding sequence is TGTGCCAGCAGCCGGGACCGTTCCTATGGCTACACCTTC.

V usage is TRBV27 and J usage is TRBJ1-4; no reliable D call. The germline V and J ends were trimmed by 7 bases and 3 bases, with 18 bases remaining between them. The V gene's germline CDR1 is MNHEY and CDR2 SMNVEV (reference sequence). The CDR3 is made up of 16 amino acids. This CDR3 is CASTTRLLKANEKLFF. The CDR3 DNA follows: TGTGCCAGCACAACCAGACTCCTTAAGGCTAATGAAAAACTGTTTTTT. The whole variable domain, filled in from reference TRBV27 and TRBJ1-4, reads EAQVTQNPRYLITVTGKKLTVTCSQNMNHEYMSWYRQDPGLGLRQIYYSMNVEVTDKGDVPEGYKVSRKEKRNFPLILESPSPNQTSLYFCASTTRLLKANEKLFFGSGTQLSVL.

This clonotype was recorded once. Here the CDR3 reads CASSEVEVSYNEQFF. Here the CDR3 DNA reads TGTGCCAGCAGTGAAGTTGAGGTCTCCTACAATGAGCAGTTCTTC. The chain joins TRBV6-1 to TRBJ2-1; D uncertain. Per the germline V gene, CDR1 is MNHNS and CDR2 is SASEGT. Trimming pared 1 base from V and 0 bases from J, leaving 7 bases between. The CDR3 consists of 15 residues.

The V and J genes are TRBV28 and TRBJ2-1; 8 bases agree with TRBD1. The V gene end was trimmed by 2 bases and the J gene end by 9 bases; junction bases not matched to a gene: 6. The CDR3 loop spans 14 amino acids. In germline, CDR1 is MDHEN, CDR2 SYDVKM. The CDR3 sequence: CASSLRQGAGEQFF. The CDR3 DNA is TGTGCCAGCAGTTTACGTCAGGGGGCAGGTGAGCAGTTCTTC.

The CDR3 spells CATSRGDRGYGYTF. DNA of the CDR3: TGTGCCACCAGCAGGGGGGACAGAGGCTATGGCTACACCTTC. The chain has TRBV15 and TRBJ1-2; 7 nucleotides line up with TRBD1. The V gene's germline CDR1 is LNHNV and CDR2 YYDKDF (reference sequence). The CDR3 consists of 14 residues. V was pared by 3 bases and J by 4 bases, with 5 bases of the junction left unmatched.

Remarks on this clonotype: The junction does not match germline at one end; this may be a read error. The V and J genes are TRBV20-1 and TRBJ1-1; TRBD1 aligns across 7 bases. The CDR3 extends over 13 amino acids. The germline V gene encodes CDR1 DFQATT and CDR2 SNEGSKA (reference sequence). CDR3 nucleotide sequence: TGCAGTGCTAGAGAGAGCAGGCTCAACAGGGGACTCTTT. It translates to CSARESRLNRGLF.

The chain recombines TRBV5-1 with TRBJ2-5; perhaps TRBD2 as D (6 bases). V lost 4 bases and J lost 1, with 11 bases in between. This CDR3 comprises 14 residues. Germline CDR1 SGHRS, CDR2 YFSETQ. As DNA, the CDR3 is TGCGCCAGCAGCCAGGGAGGTCCCCAAGAGACCCAGTACTTC. It specifies CASSQGGPQETQYF.

The gene calls are TRBV6-5 and TRBJ2-1, with D possibly called TRBD1 or TRBD2 (6 bases each). The germline V gene has CDR1 MNHEY and CDR2 SVGAGI. The ends were cut back, 2 bases at V and 9 bases at J, with 14 bases in the middle. The CDR3 is 14 amino acids. CDR3 DNA: TGTGCCAGCAGTTACGGGGGGACACAGGGTGAGCAGTTCTTC. This codes for CASSYGGTQGEQFF.

The chain links TRBV30 to TRBJ1-5, with a possible D match to TRBD1 (6 bases). Germline V CDR1 and CDR2: GTSNPN, SVGIG (reference sequence). This CDR3 region has 13 residues. V was cut by 3 bases and J by 5 bases, with 11 bases left in between. CDR3 DNA: TGTGCCTGGAGCACAGGGTTAGATCAGCCCCAGCATTTT. Translated: CAWSTGLDQPQHF.

Only a few counts were recorded for this clonotype. V and J are TRBV18 and TRBJ2-7; perhaps TRBD1 as D (6 bases). Germline CDR1 and CDR2: KGHSH and LQKENI. V was cut by 4 bases and J by 2 bases, with 12 bases left in between. The CDR3 is 14 amino acids. The DNA for the CDR3 is TGTGCCAGCTCACAGTCAGGGGCCGCCTACGAGCAGTACTTC. Its protein product is CASSQSGAAYEQYF.

The chain employs TRBV4-1 and TRBJ2-1; 11 bases are a match to TRBD2. V shed 0 bases, J shed 5 bases, and the junction held 12 bases outside the gene matches. The length of the CDR3 is 19 residues. Germline V lookup: CDR1 MGHRA, CDR2 YSYEKL. In DNA, the CDR3 is TGCGCCAGCAGCCAAGAGGATCATGGGCTAGCGGGAGGCGACAATGAGCAGTTCTTC. Translated, it gives CASSQEDHGLAGGDNEQFF.

Comment on this clonotype: An end of the junction does not agree with germline; a read error may underlie this. The chain recombines TRBV15 with TRBJ1-2; 7 bases match TRBD1. This CDR3 is 13 amino acids long. The germline CDR1 and CDR2 sequences are LNHNV and YYDKDF (reference sequence). The CDR3 here is CATGGTARIEGGF. The CDR3 nucleotides read TGTGCCACCGGAGGGACAGCTCGGATAGAGGGGGGCTTC.

The chain links TRBV28 to TRBJ2-7; D gene uncertain. Germline V gene sequence: CDR1 MDHEN, CDR2 SYDVKM. The CDR3 has 14 amino acids. Trimming shortened V by 4 bases and J by 7 bases, and 17 bases separated the two germline ends. The CDR3 region is CASSWPGPTREQYF. CDR3 sequence (DNA): TGTGCCAGCAGTTGGCCGGGCCCGACCCGGGAGCAGTACTTC. The whole variable domain, remainder taken from reference TRBV28 and TRBJ2-7, is DVKVTQSSRYLVKRTGEKVFLECVQDMDHENMFWYRQDPGLGLRLIYFSYDVKMKEKGDIPEGYSVSREKKERFSLILESASTNQTSMYLCASSWPGPTREQYFGPGTRLTVT.

The chain recombines TRBV7-9 with TRBJ2-2, with 8 bases matching TRBD2. The V segment lost 5 bases and the J segment 6 bases; nucleotides outside the gene matches: 8. Germline values: CDR1 SEHNR, CDR2 FQNEAQ (reference sequence). This CDR3 contains 15 residues. This CDR3 reads CASSLLAVVSGELFF. The CDR3 DNA follows: TGTGCCAGCAGCCTACTAGCGGTGGTCTCCGGGGAGCTGTTTTTT.

The chain joins TRBV5-1 to TRBJ2-7, with 9 bases matching TRBD2. The CDR3 is made up of 14 amino acids. CDR1 SGHRS and CDR2 YFSETQ come from the germline V gene. Trimming removed 1 base from V and 6 bases from J; junction bases left unmatched: 5. The CDR3 here is CASSLRTSEGEQYF. DNA for the CDR3: TGCGCCAGCAGCTTGAGGACTAGCGAGGGCGAGCAGTACTTC.